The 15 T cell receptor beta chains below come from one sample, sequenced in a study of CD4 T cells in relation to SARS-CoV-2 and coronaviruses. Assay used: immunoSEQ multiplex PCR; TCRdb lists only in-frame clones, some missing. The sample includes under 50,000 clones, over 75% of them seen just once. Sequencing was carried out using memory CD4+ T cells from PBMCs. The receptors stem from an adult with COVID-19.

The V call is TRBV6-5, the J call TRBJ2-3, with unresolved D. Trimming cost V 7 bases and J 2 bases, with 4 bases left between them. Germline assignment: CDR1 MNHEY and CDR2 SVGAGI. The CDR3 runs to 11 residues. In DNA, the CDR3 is TGTGCCAGCACCCACACAGATACGCAGTATTTT. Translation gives CASTHTDTQYF.

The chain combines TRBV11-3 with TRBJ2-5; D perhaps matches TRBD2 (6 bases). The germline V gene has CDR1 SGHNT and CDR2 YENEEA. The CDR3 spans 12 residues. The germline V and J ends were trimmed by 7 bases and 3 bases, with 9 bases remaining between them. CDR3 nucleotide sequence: TGTGCCAGCACGCGGGGAGAAGAGACCCAGTACTTC. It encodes CASTRGEETQYF.

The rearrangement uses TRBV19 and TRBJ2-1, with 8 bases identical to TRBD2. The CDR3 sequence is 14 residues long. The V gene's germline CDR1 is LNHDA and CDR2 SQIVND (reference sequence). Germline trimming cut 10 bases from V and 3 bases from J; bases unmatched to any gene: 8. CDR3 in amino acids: CATRRAGGYNEQFF. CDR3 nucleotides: TGTGCCACCCGCCGGGCGGGAGGCTACAATGAGCAGTTCTTC.

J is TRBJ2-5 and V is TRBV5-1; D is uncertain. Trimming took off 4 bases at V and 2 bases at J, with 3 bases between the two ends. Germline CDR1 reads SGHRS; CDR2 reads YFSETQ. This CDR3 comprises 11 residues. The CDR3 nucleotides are TGCGCCAGCAGCGAACAAGAGACCCAGTACTTC. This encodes CASSEQETQYF.

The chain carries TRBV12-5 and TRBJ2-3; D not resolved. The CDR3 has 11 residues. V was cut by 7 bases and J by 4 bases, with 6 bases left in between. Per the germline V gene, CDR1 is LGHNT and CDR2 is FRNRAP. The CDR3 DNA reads TGTGCTAGTGCCGTATCAGATACGCAGTATTTT. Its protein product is CASAVSDTQYF.

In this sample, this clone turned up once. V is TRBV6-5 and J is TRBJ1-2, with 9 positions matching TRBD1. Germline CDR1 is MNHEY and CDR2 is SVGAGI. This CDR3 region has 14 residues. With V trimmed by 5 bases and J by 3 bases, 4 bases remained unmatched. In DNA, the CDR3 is TGTGCCAGCAGTCGGACAGGGGCGGACTATGGCTACACCTTC. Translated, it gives CASSRTGADYGYTF.

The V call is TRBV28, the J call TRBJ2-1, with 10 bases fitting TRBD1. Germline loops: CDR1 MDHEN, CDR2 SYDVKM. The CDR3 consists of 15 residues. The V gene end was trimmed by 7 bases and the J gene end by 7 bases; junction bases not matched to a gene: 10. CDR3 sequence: CASIPRTGGVNEQFF. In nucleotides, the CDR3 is TGTGCCAGCATCCCTAGGACAGGGGGTGTTAATGAGCAGTTCTTC.

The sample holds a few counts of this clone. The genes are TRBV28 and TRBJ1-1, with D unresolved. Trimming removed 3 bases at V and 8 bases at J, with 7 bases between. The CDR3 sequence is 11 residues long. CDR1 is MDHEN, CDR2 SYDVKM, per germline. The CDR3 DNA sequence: TGTGCCAGCAGTTTCCCCACAGAAGCTTTCTTT. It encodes CASSFPTEAFF.

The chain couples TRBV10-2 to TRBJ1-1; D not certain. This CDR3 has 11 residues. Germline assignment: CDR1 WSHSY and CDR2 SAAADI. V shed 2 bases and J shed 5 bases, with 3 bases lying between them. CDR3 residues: CASSENTEAFF. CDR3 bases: TGCGCCAGCAGTGAGAATACTGAAGCTTTCTTT.

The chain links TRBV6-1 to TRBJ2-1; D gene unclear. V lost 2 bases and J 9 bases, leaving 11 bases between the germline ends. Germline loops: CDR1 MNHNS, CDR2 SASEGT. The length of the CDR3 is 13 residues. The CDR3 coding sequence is TGTGCCAGCAGTGAAATTATAGTTGGTGAGCAGTTCTTC. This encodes CASSEIIVGEQFF.

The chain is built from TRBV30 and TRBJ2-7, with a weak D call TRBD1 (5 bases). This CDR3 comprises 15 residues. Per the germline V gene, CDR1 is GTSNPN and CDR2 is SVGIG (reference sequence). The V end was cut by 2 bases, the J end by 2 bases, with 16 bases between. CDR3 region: CAWSSGHEFTYEQYF. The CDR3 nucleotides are TGTGCCTGGAGTTCAGGACACGAATTCACCTACGAGCAGTACTTC.

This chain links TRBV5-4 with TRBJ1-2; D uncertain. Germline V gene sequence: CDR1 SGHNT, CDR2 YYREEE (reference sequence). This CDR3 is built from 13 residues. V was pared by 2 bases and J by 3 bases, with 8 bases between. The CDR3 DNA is TGTGCCAGCAGCTTTCCCGGATACTATGGCTACACCTTC. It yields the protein CASSFPGYYGYTF.

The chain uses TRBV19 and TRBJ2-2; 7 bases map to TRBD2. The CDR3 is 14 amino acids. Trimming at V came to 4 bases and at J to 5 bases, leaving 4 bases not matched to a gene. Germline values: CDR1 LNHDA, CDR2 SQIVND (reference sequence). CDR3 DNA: TGTGCCAGTAGTAGCGGGGGTCGTACCGGGGAGCTGTTTTTT. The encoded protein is CASSSGGRTGELFF.

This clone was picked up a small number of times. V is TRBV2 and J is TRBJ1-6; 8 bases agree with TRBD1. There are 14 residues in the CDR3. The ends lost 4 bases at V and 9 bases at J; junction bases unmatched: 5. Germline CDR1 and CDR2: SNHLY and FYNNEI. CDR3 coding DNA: TGTGCCAGCAGTGGGACGACAGGGGTTTCACCCCTCCACTTT. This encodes CASSGTTGVSPLHF.

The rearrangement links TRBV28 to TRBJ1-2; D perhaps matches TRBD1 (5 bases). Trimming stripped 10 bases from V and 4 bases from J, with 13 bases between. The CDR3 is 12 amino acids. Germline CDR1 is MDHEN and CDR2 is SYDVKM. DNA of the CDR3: TGTGCCATCTGGGGGTTCGCCTATGGCTACACCTTC. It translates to CAIWGFAYGYTF.